The T cell receptor beta chain under discussion was sequenced for a study of CD8 T cells in Susac syndrome. CDR1 is LGHDT, CDR2 YNNKEL, per germline (reference sequence). The length of the CDR3 is 13 residues. Trimming left V 1 base short and J 3 bases short, with 7 bases between. In regard to this clonotype: Its target is unknown.

Controls were healthy donors chosen to match patients in age and sex. Study observations and caveats: The TCR sequencing and HLA analysis in the study involved a relatively small number of individuals, as the study acknowledged.

RNA in amounts of about 0.5 to 1 ug was reverse transcribed with random hexamers. Multiplex PCR with immunoSEQ amplified the TCR beta CDR3 across 54 Vbeta and 13 Jbeta. MiXCR, run by TCRdb on the immunoSEQ multiplex PCR reads, gives a single entry per CDR3 protein. This table holds 180,000 or so distinct CDR3 sequences, 85% to 95% found once. The sequencing input was CD4+ T cells from PBMCs. This sequence was found in a human donor in good health. V and J are TRBV3-1 and TRBJ2-7; D gene unclear. CDR3 amino acids: CASSQGSSYEQYF. The CDR3 region has the DNA TGTGCCAGCAGCCAAGGTTCCAGCTACGAGCAGTACTTC.